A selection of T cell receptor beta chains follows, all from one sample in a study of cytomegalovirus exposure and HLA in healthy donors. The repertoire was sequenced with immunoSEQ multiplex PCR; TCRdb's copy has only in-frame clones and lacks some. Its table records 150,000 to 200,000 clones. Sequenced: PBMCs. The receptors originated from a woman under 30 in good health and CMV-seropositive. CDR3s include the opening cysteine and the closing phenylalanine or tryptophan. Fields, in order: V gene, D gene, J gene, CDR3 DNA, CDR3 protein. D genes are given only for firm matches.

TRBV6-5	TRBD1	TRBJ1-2	TGTGCCAGCAGTTGGCTGGCCAGGGGGCATGGCTACACCTTC	CASSWLARGHGYTF
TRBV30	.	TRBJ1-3	TGTGCCTGGCGAGGCTCTGGAAACACCATATATTTT	CAWRGSGNTIYF
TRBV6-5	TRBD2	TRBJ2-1	TGTGCCAGCAGCCCCACTAGCGGTAATGAGCAGTTCTTC	CASSPTSGNEQFF
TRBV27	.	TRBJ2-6	TGTGCCAGCAGTTTTCTACCCCCTGGGGCCAACGTCCTGACTTTC	CASSFLPPGANVLTF
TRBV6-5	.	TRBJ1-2	TGTGCCAGCAGTTCCTACCGGCAGGGAAGCTACACCTTC	CASSSYRQGSYTF
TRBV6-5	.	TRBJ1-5	TGTGCCAGCAGTACCCAGGTGGATCAGCCCCAGCATTTT	CASSTQVDQPQHF
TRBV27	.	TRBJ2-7	TGTGCCAGCAGTTCGTCCTCAGGGGAAATCTCCTACGAGCAGTACTTC	CASSSSSGEISYEQYF
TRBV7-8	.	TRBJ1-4	TGTGCCAGCAGAATAGGGAAGGGGTATAATGAAAAACTGTTTTTT	CASRIGKGYNEKLFF
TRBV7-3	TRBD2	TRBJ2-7	TGTGCCAGCAGCTTACGGCGGGGGGGCCCCCACGAGCAGTACTTC	CASSLRRGGPHEQYF
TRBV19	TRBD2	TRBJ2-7	TGTGCCAGTAGTACCCCTAGCGGGGGCTCCTACGAGCAGTACTTC	CASSTPSGGSYEQYF
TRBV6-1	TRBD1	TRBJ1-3	TGTGCCAGCAGGGAGACAGGGCAAGGAAACACCATATATTTT	CASRETGQGNTIYF
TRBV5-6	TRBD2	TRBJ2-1	TGTGCCAGCAGCCCGACTAGCGGGGGAAACAATGAGCAGTTCTTC	CASSPTSGGNNEQFF
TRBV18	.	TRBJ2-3	TGTGCCAGCTCATCCAGGGGAATCGGCACAGATACGCAGTATTTT	CASSSRGIGTDTQYF
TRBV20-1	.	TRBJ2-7	TGCAGTGCTACCCTGGGCCGCGAGCAGTACTTC	CSATLGREQYF
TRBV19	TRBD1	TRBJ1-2	TGTGCCAGTAGTCCTAGGACAGGGGGAAACTATGGCTACACCTTC	CASSPRTGGNYGYTF
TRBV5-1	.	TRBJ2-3	TGCGCCAGCAGCTTGGATGGGGGCTCGGGAAGGGCAGATACGCAGTATTTT	CASSLDGGSGRADTQYF
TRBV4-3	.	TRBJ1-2	TGCGCCAGCAGCCAAGAAGTTCGGGACTATGGCTACACCTTC	CASSQEVRDYGYTF
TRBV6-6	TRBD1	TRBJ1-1	TGTGCCAGCAGACACAGGGGTGCAAACACTGAAGCTTTCTTT	CASRHRGANTEAFF
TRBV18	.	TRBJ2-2	TGTGCCAGCTCACCAGGGCACGGGGAGCTGTTTTTT	CASSPGHGELFF
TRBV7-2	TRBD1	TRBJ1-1	TGTGCCAGCAGCTTGGCAGGGCAGGGGGCGTTCACTGAAGCTTTCTTT	CASSLAGQGAFTEAFF
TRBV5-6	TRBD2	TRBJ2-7	TGTGCCAGCAGCTTGGGTATACTAGCGGGGATCTACGAGCAGTACTTC	CASSLGILAGIYEQYF
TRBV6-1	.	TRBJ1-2	TGTGCCAGCAGTGAAGCGGACGGGGGGTCAGATGGCTACACCTTC	CASSEADGGSDGYTF
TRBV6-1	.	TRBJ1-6	TGTGCCAGCAGGGGGGGTGAGAGGAATTCACCCCTCCACTTT	CASRGGERNSPLHF
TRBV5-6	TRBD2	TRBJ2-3	TGTGCCAGCAGCTTGTATGTGGGAGGGCCAACAGATACGCAGTATTTT	CASSLYVGGPTDTQYF
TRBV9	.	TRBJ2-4	TGTGCCAGCAGCCAACTAGGGCTAGCCAAAAACATTCAGTACTTC	CASSQLGLAKNIQYF
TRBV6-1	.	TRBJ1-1	TGTGCCAGCAGTCGATTAAGGGCGGGAGGAACTGAAGCTTTCTTT	CASSRLRAGGTEAFF
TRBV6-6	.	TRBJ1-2	TGTGCCAGCAGTTACCAGACGATCAGCGACGGCTACACCTTC	CASSYQTISDGYTF
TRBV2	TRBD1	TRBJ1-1	TGTGCCAGCTTCCAGGGGGTGAACACTGAAGCTTTCTTT	CASFQGVNTEAFF
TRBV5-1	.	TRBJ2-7	TGCGCCAGCAGCTTAAATGCTGCGTCATTTCCTACGTACGAGCAGTACTTC	CASSLNAASFPTYEQYF
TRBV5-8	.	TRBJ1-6	TGTGCCAGCAGCTTGGAAGTAGCCTTCCACTTT	CASSLEVAFHF
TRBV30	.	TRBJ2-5	TGTGCCTGGACGTTCGGACAGCAAGAGACCCAGTACTTC	CAWTFGQQETQYF
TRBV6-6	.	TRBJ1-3	TGTGCCAGCAGTCACATTCTGTGGCTCGGAAACACCATATATTTT	CASSHILWLGNTIYF